These 30 T cell receptor beta chains came from one sample sequenced in a study of blood T cell repertoires in COVID-19. TCRdb keeps only in-frame clones here, not all; method: immunoSEQ multiplex PCR. The sample has about 280,000 clones, roughly 85% seen once; the top ten hold 8% to 10%. Sequencing was performed on peripheral blood. The receptors here all came from a woman between 50 and 59 years old who had recovered from COVID-19.

The CDR3 region is CASMGLAGGSYEQYF. CDR3 sequence (DNA): TGCGCCAGCATGGGACTAGCGGGGGGGAGCTACGAGCAGTACTTC. The chain is built from TRBV5-1 and TRBJ2-7; 16 positions match TRBD2. The CDR3 extends over 15 amino acids. V shed 6 bases, J shed 3 bases, and the junction held 3 bases outside the gene matches. Germline V gene data show CDR1 as SGHRS and CDR2 as YFSETQ.

The chain uses TRBV7-2 and TRBJ2-7; 12 bases map to TRBD2. CDR1 SGHTA and CDR2 FQGNSA come from the germline V gene. With V trimmed by 2 bases and J by 13 bases, 12 bases remained unmatched. There are 15 residues in the CDR3. The CDR3 here is CASSLTIRLAGESYF. The CDR3 bases are TGTGCCAGCAGCTTAACTATCAGACTAGCGGGAGAAAGTTACTTC.

In this sample, this clone turned up a few times. V gene TRBV6-2 or TRBV6-3 combines with J gene TRBJ1-2; 10 nucleotides match TRBD1. The ends lost 7 bases at V and 8 bases at J; junction bases unmatched: 10. Germline CDR1 and CDR2: MNHEY and SVGEGT. This CDR3 contains 14 residues. The chain's CDR3 is CASTPSGQGGGYTF. CDR3 DNA sequence: TGTGCCAGCACCCCAAGTGGACAGGGGGGAGGCTACACCTTC.

The chain employs TRBV2 and TRBJ2-1, with 14 bases fitting TRBD2. The CDR3 has 15 residues. Germline V gene data show CDR1 as SNHLY and CDR2 as FYNNEI. The V and J ends lost 8 bases and 7 bases, in that order; junction bases with no gene match: 7. CDR3 in amino acids: CASWRTSGGPNEQFF. CDR3 DNA sequence: TGTGCCAGCTGGCGGACTAGCGGGGGGCCTAATGAGCAGTTCTTC. Full variable domain (missing parts from reference TRBV2 and TRBJ2-1): EPEVTQTPSHQVTQMGQEVILRCVPISNHLYFYWYRQILGQKVEFLVSFYNNEISEKSEIFDDQFSVERPDGSNFTLKIRSTKLEDSAMYFCASWRTSGGPNEQFFGPGTRLTVL.

The rearrangement uses TRBV7-2 and TRBJ2-7, with TRBD2 identical over 10 bases. CDR1 and CDR2 (germline): SGHTA, FQGNSA. The CDR3 contains 13 residues. The CDR3 DNA follows: TGTGCGACAGGAGCGGGAGGGCCCGACGAGCAGTACTTC. It is translated as CATGAGGPDEQYF.

V is TRBV20-1 and J is TRBJ2-3; TRBD2 agrees at 14 bases. Germline values: CDR1 DFQATT, CDR2 SNEGSKA (reference sequence). The V and J ends lost 3 bases and 0 bases, in that order; junction bases with no gene match: 5. CDR3 length: 17 amino acids. The DNA for the CDR3 is TGCAGTGCTAGTCCCGGACTAGCGGGGGGCAGCACAGATACGCAGTATTTT. Translated: CSASPGLAGGSTDTQYF.

Here the CDR3 DNA reads TGTGCCAGCGAGCAGGGGGGAGTGCTTATCAATTCACCCCTCCACTTT. Protein sequence: CASEQGGVLINSPLHF. This chain links TRBV2 with TRBJ1-6; 7 bases are a match to TRBD1. Germline V lookup: CDR1 SNHLY, CDR2 FYNNEI. CDR3 length equals 16 residues. V was pared by 8 bases and J by 7 bases, with 14 bases of the junction left unmatched.

This clone showed up just once. V is TRBV28 and J is TRBJ1-6; D ambiguous. The V gene lost 6 bases and the J gene lost 7 bases, with 7 bases spanning the gap. From germline, CDR1 is MDHEN and CDR2 SYDVKM. The CDR3 covers 12 residues. CDR3 coding DNA: TGTGCCAGCAGCTTGGCCAATTCACCCCTCCACTTT. Amino acid sequence: CASSLANSPLHF. Supplemented by reference TRBV28 and TRBJ1-6, the full variable domain reads DVKVTQSSRYLVKRTGEKVFLECVQDMDHENMFWYRQDPGLGLRLIYFSYDVKMKEKGDIPEGYSVSREKKERFSLILESASTNQTSMYLCASSLANSPLHFGNGTRLTVT.

This chain joins TRBV11-2 and TRBJ2-1; 9 nucleotides align to TRBD2. Germline-derived CDR1 and CDR2 are SGHAT and FQNNGV. V trimming: 5 bases; J trimming: 8 bases; junction bases outside the gene matches: 16. The CDR3 runs 17 residues. The CDR3 reads CASSPHNGGGAIYEQFF. CDR3 coding DNA: TGTGCCAGCAGCCCCCATAATGGCGGGGGGGCCATCTATGAGCAGTTCTTC.

V gene TRBV4-2 combines with J gene TRBJ2-1; 12 bases agree with TRBD2. J lost 4 bases, V lost 1 base, and 5 bases had no gene match. Germline V gives CDR1 LGHNA, CDR2 YNFKEQ. The CDR3 length is 17 residues. CDR3 in DNA: TGTGCCAGCAGCCAAGCTTCTAGCGGGGGGGCTTACAATGAGCAGTTCTTC. Translated: CASSQASSGGAYNEQFF.

The chain employs TRBV6-2 or TRBV6-3 and TRBJ2-1; the match to TRBD2 covers 8 bases. The germline CDR1 and CDR2 sequences are MNHEY and SVGEGT. The CDR3 length is 13 residues. Unmatched junction bases numbered 3, after V lost 2 bases and J lost 9 bases. CDR3 loop: CASSYSGGGEQFF. The CDR3 nucleotides are TGTGCCAGCAGTTACAGCGGGGGCGGTGAGCAGTTCTTC.

The genes are TRBV28 and TRBJ1-2, with 8 bases lining up with TRBD1. This CDR3 is built from 15 residues. Germline values: CDR1 MDHEN, CDR2 SYDVKM. With V trimmed by 3 bases and J by 6 bases, 9 bases remained unmatched. The DNA for the CDR3 is TGTGCCAGCAGTTTCTTGTTGAGGACAGGGAATGGCTACACCTTC. This gives the protein CASSFLLRTGNGYTF.

The chain uses TRBV5-1 and TRBJ1-2; TRBD1 is a possible D gene (5 bases). V was cut by 4 bases and J by 6 bases, with 13 bases left in between. This CDR3 region has 13 residues. Germline V gene data show CDR1 as SGHRS and CDR2 as YFSETQ. The CDR3 bases are TGCGCCAGCAGCAAGGGACTGAAGCATGGCTACACCTTC. It encodes CASSKGLKHGYTF.

This clone occurred many times. The chain recombines TRBV21-1 with TRBJ1-5; TRBD1, as called in the table, went unchecked against the DNA. TRBV21-1 is described as a pseudogene. CDR3 length: 15 amino acids. The CDR3 coding sequence is TGTGCCAGCAGCGAAGGACAGGGTGTAATTCAGCCCCAGCATTTT. It yields the protein CASSEGQGVIQPQHF.

The chain links TRBV5-4 to TRBJ2-2; TRBD2 matches 12 bases. The CDR3 has 15 residues. In germline, CDR1 is SGHNT, CDR2 YYREEE (reference sequence). Trimming removed 2 bases from V and 7 bases from J; junction bases left unmatched: 3. CDR3 sequence (DNA): TGTGCCAGCAGCTTCACTAGCGGGAGGCACGGGGAGCTGTTTTTT. Translated: CASSFTSGRHGELFF.

The rearrangement uses TRBV27 and TRBJ1-1; 10 bases match TRBD1. CDR3 length equals 18 residues. The V gene's germline CDR1 is MNHEY and CDR2 SMNVEV (reference sequence). V was clipped by 0 bases and J by 11 bases; unmatched bases: 18. CDR3 region: CASSLSFVWGTGASTAFF. The CDR3 DNA follows: TGTGCCAGCAGTTTATCATTCGTGTGGGGGACAGGGGCAAGTACGGCTTTCTTT.

V gene TRBV7-2 combines with J gene TRBJ2-5; 9 nucleotides align to TRBD2. J gave up 5 bases and V 0 bases, and 7 bases lay outside the gene matches. This CDR3 region has 16 residues. Per germline, CDR1 SGHTA and CDR2 FQGNSA. CDR3 residues: CASSLAGRLAGETQYF. The CDR3 DNA follows: TGTGCCAGCAGCTTAGCAGGGCGTCTAGCGGGGGAGACCCAGTACTTC.

This chain links TRBV29-1 with TRBJ2-3; D gene uncertain. The germline CDR1 and CDR2 sequences are SQVTM and ANQGSEA. Trimming cost V 0 bases and J 6 bases, with 10 bases left between them. The CDR3 is 13 amino acids. The CDR3 bases are TGCAGCGTTGAAGAACCCCCCGGGGATACGCAGTATTTT. It encodes CSVEEPPGDTQYF.

As to this clone: Within the sample, other DNA sequences also encode this same CDR3. The DNA of the CDR3 is TGCGCCAGCAGCTTGGGAGGCGGGGGGCTCCAAGAGACCCAGTACTTC. It codes for CASSLGGGGLQETQYF. J is TRBJ2-5 and V is TRBV5-1; 8 bases are shared with TRBD2. The J segment lost 1 base and the V segment lost 0 bases, leaving 5 bases of the junction unmatched. The CDR3 extends over 16 amino acids. The germline V gene has CDR1 SGHRS and CDR2 YFSETQ.

This clone was picked up one time. V gene TRBV21-1 combines with J gene TRBJ2-1; the DNA was not used to check the table's D call, TRBD2. TRBV21-1 represents a pseudogene. The CDR3 covers 16 residues. The CDR3 DNA sequence: TGTGCCAGCAGCAAAAGGAAAGGTGAGGGTTACAATGAGCAGTTCTTC. It codes for CASSKRKGEGYNEQFF.

The gene calls are TRBV7-2 and TRBJ2-1; possibly TRBD1 for D (5 bases). From germline, CDR1 is SGHTA and CDR2 FQGNSA. V dropped 4 bases and J dropped 9 bases, with 13 bases sitting between them. CDR3 length: 13 residues. CDR3 amino acids: CASSSQGSSEQFF. In nucleotides, the CDR3 is TGTGCCAGCAGCTCGCAGGGTAGCAGTGAGCAGTTCTTC. The entire variable domain, with the rest obtained from reference TRBV7-2 and TRBJ2-1, is as follows: GAGVSQSPSNKVTEKGKDVELRCDPISGHTALYWYRQSLGQGLEFLIYFQGNSAPDKSGLPSDRFSAERTGGSVSTLTIQRTQQEDSAVYLCASSSQGSSEQFFGPGTRLTVL.

V and J are TRBV27 and TRBJ1-1; D gene uncertain. The CDR3 spans 13 residues. V lost 4 bases, J lost 5 bases, and 11 bases lay in between. CDR1 and CDR2 (germline): MNHEY, SMNVEV (reference sequence). The CDR3, as DNA: TGTGCCAGCAGTTCCCTGGGGAGAACTGAAGCTTTCTTT. Translation: CASSSLGRTEAFF.

The V call is TRBV4-3, the J call TRBJ2-2, with 9 bases lining up with TRBD2. The junction had 5 bases not matched to a gene; V was cut back by 1 base and J by 8 bases. Germline V gene sequence: CDR1 LGHNA, CDR2 YSLEER. CDR3 size: 15 residues. The DNA of the CDR3 is TGCGCCAGCAGCCAAGGAAGCGGGGGGAGTGGGGAGCTGTTTTTT. It is translated as CASSQGSGGSGELFF.

The table lists this clone with a count of one. The rearrangement joins TRBV2 to TRBJ1-5; D is unresolved. The CDR3 totals 13 residues. V gave up 7 bases and J gave up 0 bases, with 7 bases separating them. Germline values: CDR1 SNHLY, CDR2 FYNNEI. This CDR3 reads CASKAFSNQPQHF. The DNA of the CDR3 is TGTGCCAGCAAAGCCTTTAGCAATCAGCCCCAGCATTTT. The full variable domain, its missing parts supplied by reference TRBV2 and TRBJ1-5, is EPEVTQTPSHQVTQMGQEVILRCVPISNHLYFYWYRQILGQKVEFLVSFYNNEISEKSEIFDDQFSVERPDGSNFTLKIRSTKLEDSAMYFCASKAFSNQPQHFGDGTRLSIL.

The chain carries TRBV6-5 and TRBJ2-7; 9 bases align to TRBD1. V trimming: 6 bases; J trimming: 3 bases; junction bases outside the gene matches: 6. CDR1 is MNHEY, CDR2 SVGAGI, per germline. The CDR3 totals 14 residues. This CDR3 reads CASSRGTGFYEQYF. CDR3 nucleotides: TGTGCCAGCAGCCGCGGGACAGGGTTCTACGAGCAGTACTTC.

The chain uses TRBV4-3 and TRBJ2-3; 10 bases are shared with TRBD1. The CDR3 has 13 residues. Trimming removed 3 bases from V and 6 bases from J; junction bases left unmatched: 0. From germline, CDR1 is LGHNA and CDR2 YSLEER. CDR3 amino acids: CASSQDRGDTQYF. As DNA, the CDR3 is TGCGCCAGCAGCCAGGACAGGGGGGATACGCAGTATTTT.

In nucleotides, the CDR3 is TGTGCCAGTAGTGCACTAGCGGGAGGACACACCGGGGAGCTGTTTTTT. Protein product: CASSALAGGHTGELFF. The rearrangement uses TRBV19 and TRBJ2-2, with 12 bases that match TRBD2. Germline V gene lookup returns CDR1 LNHDA and CDR2 SQIVND (reference sequence). This CDR3 comprises 16 residues. The ends lost 5 bases at V and 3 bases at J; junction bases unmatched: 4.

The chain employs TRBV27 and TRBJ2-1, with 8 bases that match TRBD2. CDR1 is MNHEY and CDR2 is SMNVEV in the germline V gene (reference sequence). V lost 7 bases to trimming and J lost 4 bases; unmatched junction nucleotides: 6. The CDR3 runs to 14 residues. The CDR3 here is CASTTGGSYNEQFF. Here the CDR3 DNA reads TGTGCCAGCACCACGGGGGGGTCGTACAATGAGCAGTTCTTC.

This sequence joins TRBV4-1 and TRBJ2-5; tentative D call: TRBD1 (6 bases). The CDR3 has 13 residues. V lost 2 bases, J lost 4 bases, and 8 bases lay in between. The germline gives CDR1 MGHRA, CDR2 YSYEKL. The CDR3 region is CASSQLRGETQYF. CDR3 nucleotide sequence: TGCGCCAGCAGCCAACTCAGGGGAGAGACCCAGTACTTC.

The chain links TRBV27 to TRBJ2-3; 10 nucleotides agree with TRBD2. V lost 5 bases to trimming and J lost 1 base; unmatched junction nucleotides: 6. Germline V lookup: CDR1 MNHEY, CDR2 SMNVEV (reference sequence). The CDR3 spans 16 residues. The CDR3 loop is CASSRLGLAGTDTQYF. CDR3 DNA sequence: TGTGCCAGCAGTCGCCTAGGACTAGCGGGCACAGATACGCAGTATTTT.